This T cell receptor (beta chain) stems from a study of blood T cells in healthy people across ages. Study findings and constraints: When set beside aged donors, long-lived donors presented more naive CD4+ cells and higher diversity.

Sample-barcoded 5' priming and a J-beta primer mix drove a second PCR of about 7 to 12 cycles. TCRdb reprocessed the 5' RACE reads with MiXCR, giving one entry per CDR3 protein. The table lists 550,000 to 650,000 distinct CDR3 sequences, about 29% of them singletons. A minimum of 7 million PBMCs was isolated per sample. Germline V gives CDR1 ENHRY, CDR2 SYGVKD. The CDR3 is 18 amino acids. Concerning this clonotype itself: What it binds is unknown. A junction end diverges from the germline sequence, so it may reflect a read error.

This same sample was also part of a study on T cells of mothers and their children. From that second work: A few healthy Caucasian mothers and their six children donated. In each mother, TCR beta CDR3 reads exceeded 8.5 million; in each child, they numbered around 3 million.

Sequencing was done on a sample of blood. This sequence was found in a boy younger than 10 in good health. V usage is TRBV10-3 and J usage is TRBJ2-2, with TRBD2 identical over 13 bases. The CDR3 DNA follows: TGTGCCATCAGTGACCCCGGACTAGCGGGAGCCGTCACCGGGGACCTGTTTTTT. Its translation: CAISDPGLAGAVTGDLFF.